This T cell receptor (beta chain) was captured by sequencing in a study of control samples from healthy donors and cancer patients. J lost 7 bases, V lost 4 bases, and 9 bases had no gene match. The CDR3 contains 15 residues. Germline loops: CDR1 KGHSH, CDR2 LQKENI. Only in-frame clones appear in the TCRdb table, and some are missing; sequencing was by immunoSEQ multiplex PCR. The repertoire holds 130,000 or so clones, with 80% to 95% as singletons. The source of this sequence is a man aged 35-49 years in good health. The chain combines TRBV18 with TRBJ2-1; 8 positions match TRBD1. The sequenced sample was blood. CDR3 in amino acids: CASSQYQGAGNEQFF. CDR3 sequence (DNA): TGTGCCAGCTCACAGTATCAGGGGGCGGGTAATGAGCAGTTCTTC.